This TCR beta chain was documented in a study of T cells after yellow fever vaccination. Study-wide results and caveats: Reappearing after the booster were most of the clones from primary vaccination (roughly 96% CD4, approximately 85% CD8).

One entry per CDR3 protein, called by TCRdb with MiXCR from the 5' RACE reads. In the table there are just under 600,000 distinct CDR3 sequences, roughly 13% of which are singletons. Regarding this clonotype: Antigen specificity is unknown.

The length of the CDR3 is 17 residues. J was trimmed by 8 bases and V by 7 bases; bases with no gene match: 20. Germline CDR1 SEHNR, CDR2 FQNEAQ (reference sequence). The clonotype was recovered from a man aged 25 to 40 who received the YFV17D yellow fever vaccine. Here the sequenced sample was PBMCs, taken on the day of the yellow fever booster vaccination. The genes are TRBV7-9 and TRBJ2-1, with TRBD2 matching 7 bases. CDR3 in DNA: TGTGCCAGCAACTTTTATGTTGGGCGGGAGACCACCGATGAGCAGTTCTTC. Residues: CASNFYVGRETTDEQFF.